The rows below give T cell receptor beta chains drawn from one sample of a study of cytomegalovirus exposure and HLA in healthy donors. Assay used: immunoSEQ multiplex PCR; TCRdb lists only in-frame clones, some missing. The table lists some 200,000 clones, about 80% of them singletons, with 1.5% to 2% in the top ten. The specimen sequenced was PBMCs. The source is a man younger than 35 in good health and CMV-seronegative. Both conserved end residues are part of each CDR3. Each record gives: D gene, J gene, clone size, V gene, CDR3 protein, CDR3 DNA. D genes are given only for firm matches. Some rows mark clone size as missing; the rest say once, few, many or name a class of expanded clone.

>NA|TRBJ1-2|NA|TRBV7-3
CASSLTGGAEGYTF
TGTGCCAGCAGCTTAACGGGGGGGGCTGAGGGCTACACCTTC
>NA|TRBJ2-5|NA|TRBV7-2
CASSSPGQETQYF
TGTGCCAGCAGCTCCCCGGGCCAAGAGACCCAGTACTTC
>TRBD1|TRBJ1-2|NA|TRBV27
CASSPGTGIGGGYTF
TGTGCCAGCAGTCCCGGGACAGGGATCGGGGGTGGCTACACCTTC
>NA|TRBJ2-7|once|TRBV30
CAWTGGTHYEQYF
TGTGCCTGGACAGGAGGGACCCACTACGAGCAGTACTTC
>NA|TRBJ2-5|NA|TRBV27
CASSLTRRQETQYF
TGTGCCAGCAGCCTGACCCGGCGGCAAGAGACCCAGTACTTC
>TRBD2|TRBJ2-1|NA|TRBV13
CASSLGGGSPYNEQFF
TGTGCCAGCAGCTTAGGGGGAGGGAGCCCATACAATGAGCAGTTCTTC
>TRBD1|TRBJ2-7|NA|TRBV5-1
CASSLGQGNDEQYF
TGCGCCAGCAGCCTGGGACAGGGAAACGACGAGCAGTACTTC
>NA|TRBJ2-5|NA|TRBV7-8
CASNRGAQETQYF
TGTGCCAGCAATCGGGGGGCGCAAGAGACCCAGTACTTC
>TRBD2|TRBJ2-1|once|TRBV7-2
CASSPPTSGIYNEQFF
TGTGCCAGCAGCCCCCCGACTAGCGGGATATACAATGAGCAGTTCTTC
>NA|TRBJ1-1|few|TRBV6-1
CASSEEVGGTAFF
TGTGCCAGCAGTGAAGAGGTCGGAGGTACGGCTTTCTTT
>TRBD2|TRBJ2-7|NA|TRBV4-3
CASSQDLTSSAYEQYF
TGCGCCAGCAGCCAAGATTTGACTAGCTCCGCCTACGAGCAGTACTTC
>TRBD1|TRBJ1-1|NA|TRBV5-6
CAGSSTGQGYTEAFF
TGTGCCGGCAGCTCGACGGGACAGGGTTACACTGAAGCTTTCTTT
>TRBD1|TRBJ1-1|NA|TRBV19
CASSVGQGATEAFF
TGTGCCAGTAGTGTGGGACAGGGGGCCACTGAAGCTTTCTTT
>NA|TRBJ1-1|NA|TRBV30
CAWRQAEAFF
TGTGCCTGGAGACAGGCTGAAGCTTTCTTT
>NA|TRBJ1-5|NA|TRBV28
CASSLGGVNQPQHF
TGTGCCAGCAGTTTAGGGGGCGTCAATCAGCCCCAGCATTTT
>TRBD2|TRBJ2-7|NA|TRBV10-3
CAIMVAGGTYEQYF
TGTGCCATCATGGTAGCGGGAGGGACCTACGAGCAGTACTTC
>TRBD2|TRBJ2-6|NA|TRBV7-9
CASSLTSGRSGANVLTF
TGTGCCAGCAGCTTAACTAGCGGGAGGTCTGGGGCCAACGTCCTGACTTTC
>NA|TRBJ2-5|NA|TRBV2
CASSEDRSAETQYF
TGTGCCAGCAGTGAAGACAGGTCGGCGGAGACCCAGTACTTC
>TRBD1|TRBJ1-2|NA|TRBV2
CASAGQGNYGYTF
TGTGCCAGCGCGGGACAGGGGAACTATGGCTACACCTTC
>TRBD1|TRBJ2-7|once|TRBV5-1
CASSLQGARDEQYF
TGCGCCAGCAGCTTACAGGGGGCTAGGGACGAGCAGTACTTC
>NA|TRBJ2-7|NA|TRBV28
CASSRPLEQYF
TGTGCCAGCAGTCGTCCGTTAGAGCAGTACTTC
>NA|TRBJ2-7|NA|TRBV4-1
CASSQDFVAGINSYEQYF
TGCGCCAGCAGCCAAGATTTCGTGGCGGGCATTAACTCCTACGAGCAGTACTTC
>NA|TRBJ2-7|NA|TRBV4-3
CASSQRDPFSEQYF
TGCGCCAGCAGCCAGCGGGACCCTTTCAGCGAGCAGTACTTC
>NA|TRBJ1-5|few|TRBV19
CASSFPREGWYQPQHF
TGTGCCAGTAGTTTCCCGCGGGAGGGATGGTATCAGCCCCAGCATTTT